The rows below give T cell receptor beta chains drawn from one sample of a study of T cell responses to AZD1222 COVID-19 vaccine. Libraries were prepared by immunoSEQ multiplex PCR; TCRdb keeps only in-frame clonotypes and omits some of them. The table has 60,000 to 90,000 clones, roughly 84% seen once; the top ten hold 15% to 20%. The material was peripheral blood, obtained 28 days after the second AZD1222 dose. The receptors shown here come from an adult who received the AZD1222 COVID-19 vaccine. CDR3s include the opening cysteine and the closing phenylalanine or tryptophan. Fields, in order: J gene, clone size, D gene, V gene, CDR3 DNA, CDR3 protein. The D gene is left open where the match is weak. Not every row has a clone size; where given, it reads once, few, many or a size class.

>TRBJ2-3|NA|TRBD2|TRBV3-1/TRBV3-2
TGTGCCAGCAGCCAAGTTACTAGCGGGGGGGCCGATACGCAGTATTTT
CASSQVTSGGADTQYF
>TRBJ2-7|NA|TRBD2|TRBV7-2
TGTGCCAGCAGCCCGGCGACAGGGCGGGGGGGCCCCGAGCAGTACTTC
CASSPATGRGGPEQYF
>TRBJ1-6|NA|NA|TRBV7-2
TGTGCCAGCAGCTTAGCGCCGACAGCGTATAATTCACCCCTCCACTTT
CASSLAPTAYNSPLHF
>TRBJ1-6|NA|NA|TRBV10-3
TGTGCCATCAGTGAGGAAGCAGTCCCTAATTCACCCCTCCACTTT
CAISEEAVPNSPLHF
>TRBJ2-4|NA|TRBD1|TRBV7-6
TGTGCCAGCAGCCTCGGGACAGTAACGGCCAAAAACATTCAGTACTTC
CASSLGTVTAKNIQYF
>TRBJ1-2|few|NA|TRBV30
TGTGCCTGGAGATGGGGGAACTATGGCTACACCTTC
CAWRWGNYGYTF
>TRBJ1-1|NA|NA|TRBV10-3
TGTGCCATCACACAGGTTATGAACACTGAAGCTTTCTTT
CAITQVMNTEAFF
>TRBJ2-1|few|NA|TRBV5-1
TGCGCCAGCAGCTATAGGAGCGGAGCAAACAATGAGCAGTTCTTC
CASSYRSGANNEQFF
>TRBJ1-1|NA|NA|TRBV5-4
TGTGCCAGCAGCCTCTCATTCGGATCCGCAGGTGAAGCTTTCTTT
CASSLSFGSAGEAFF
>TRBJ1-1|NA|NA|TRBV19
TGTGCCAGTAATGGGCTAGGGGGGAGCGGCACTGAAGCTTTCTTT
CASNGLGGSGTEAFF
>TRBJ1-1|NA|NA|TRBV15
TGTGCCACCAGTTTCCCGGGGGGGACTGAAGCTTTCTTT
CATSFPGGTEAFF
>TRBJ1-1|once|NA|TRBV7-3
TGTGCCAGCAGCTTCGGGGCGCAAGGGGAGACTGCTTTCTTT
CASSFGAQGETAFF
>TRBJ2-3|NA|TRBD2|TRBV10-3
TGTGCCATCAGTGCAACCGGGACTAGCGGGGGGGCATCTATGGATACGCAGTATTTT
CAISATGTSGGASMDTQYF
>TRBJ2-6|many|NA|TRBV5-6
TGTGCCAGCAGCTTTGAAGGGTTTGGGGCCAACGTCCTGACTTTC
CASSFEGFGANVLTF
>TRBJ2-7|NA|NA|TRBV2
TGTGCCAGCAGGGGTAGGGGGAGTCGTGGCGAGCAGTACTTC
CASRGRGSRGEQYF
>TRBJ2-3|once|NA|TRBV7-2
TGTGCCAGCAGCACAGACTCAGCGTATAGCACAGATACGCAGTATTTT
CASSTDSAYSTDTQYF
>TRBJ2-3|NA|TRBD2|TRBV7-6
TGTGCCAGCAGCTTTAGCGGGGCCACTAGCACAGATACGCAGTATTTT
CASSFSGATSTDTQYF
>TRBJ1-2|NA|TRBD1|TRBV4-1
TGCGCCAGCAGCCAGCCGGGACAGGGGTACTATGGCTACACCTTC
CASSQPGQGYYGYTF
>TRBJ2-3|NA|TRBD1|TRBV18
TGTGCCAGCTCACCAGCGGGACAGGGTTTTTCAGATACGCAGTATTTT
CASSPAGQGFSDTQYF
>TRBJ2-7|NA|NA|TRBV20-1
TGCAGTGCTAGTCGTCAGGCGGGCTGGAGCTCCTACGAGCAGTACTTC
CSASRQAGWSSYEQYF
>TRBJ2-5|NA|NA|TRBV19
TGTGCCAGTAGTATAGCGTCGGGGGAAGAGACCCAGTACTTC
CASSIASGEETQYF
>TRBJ2-1|NA|NA|TRBV11-3
TGTGCCAGCAGCCCCCTAGAGGGTGAGCAGTTCTTC
CASSPLEGEQFF